This T cell receptor beta chain appears in the sequencing data of a study of cytomegalovirus exposure and HLA in healthy donors. CDR1 is LNHNV, CDR2 YYDKDF, per germline (reference sequence). This CDR3 is built from 17 residues. Unmatched junction bases numbered 6, after V lost 0 bases and J lost 3 bases. PCR primers comprised 60 Vbeta and 13 Jbeta primers. Here immunoSEQ multiplex PCR was the method, and the copy in TCRdb shows in-frame clones only, minus some. The sample shows about 35,000 clones, about 80% of them seen only once. The source of this sequence is a male donor in good health and CMV-seronegative. The rearrangement uses TRBV15 and TRBJ1-5; 9 bases agree with TRBD1. Sequenced: PBMCs. Here the CDR3 reads CATSRDLGQGPNQPQHF. The DNA of the CDR3 is TGTGCCACCAGCAGAGATTTGGGACAGGGACCCAATCAGCCCCAGCATTTT. Filled out from reference TRBV15 and TRBJ1-5, the complete variable domain reads DAMVIQNPRYQVTQFGKPVTLSCSQTLNHNVMYWYQQKSSQAPKLLFHYYDKDFNNEADTPDNFQSRRPNTSFCFLDIRSPGLGDTAMYLCATSRDLGQGPNQPQHFGDGTRLSIL.